Below are 17 T cell receptor beta chains sequenced from a single sample in a study of blood T cell repertoires in COVID-19. TCRdb's copy holds only in-frame clones and misses some; the assay was immunoSEQ multiplex PCR. Here the sample spans some 290,000 clones, roughly 90% being singletons. Source material: peripheral blood. The receptors derive from a woman aged 25 to 45 with COVID-19, enrolled during active disease.

V and J are TRBV5-1 and TRBJ1-1; TRBD1 agrees at 8 bases. Trimming removed 6 bases from V and 1 base from J; junction bases left unmatched: 5. CDR3 size: 14 residues. Germline V lookup: CDR1 SGHRS, CDR2 YFSETQ. The CDR3 protein is CASKGDRTNTEAFF. CDR3 sequence (DNA): TGCGCCAGCAAGGGGGACAGGACGAACACTGAAGCTTTCTTT.

V and J are TRBV27 and TRBJ2-1; 7 bases align to TRBD2. This CDR3 contains 14 residues. The germline CDR1 and CDR2 sequences are MNHEY and SMNVEV (reference sequence). Trimming at V came to 3 bases and at J to 7 bases, leaving 6 bases not matched to a gene. The CDR3 region has the DNA TGTGCCAGCAGTTTCGGGGGGAAAGGGAATGAGCAGTTCTTC. It specifies CASSFGGKGNEQFF.

This clone occurred once. V gene TRBV7-8 combines with J gene TRBJ2-4; 15 positions agree with TRBD2. Trimming at V came to 5 bases and at J to 10 bases, leaving 9 bases not matched to a gene. CDR1 is SGHVS and CDR2 is FQNEAQ in the germline V gene. There are 16 residues in the CDR3. This CDR3 is CASSVGLAGGVPIQYF. CDR3 coding DNA: TGTGCCAGCAGCGTTGGACTAGCGGGAGGGGTACCTATTCAGTACTTC.

This clone is a singleton in its sample. CDR3 nucleotides: TGTGCCAGCAGCCAAATCGGGACAGGGGGCCGCGGCTACACCTTC. Translating it yields CASSQIGTGGRGYTF. This sequence joins TRBV7-9 and TRBJ1-2, with 12 bases aligning to TRBD1. The trim removed 5 bases at V and 8 bases at J, leaving 9 bases unmatched. This CDR3 is 15 amino acids long. Germline V lookup: CDR1 SEHNR, CDR2 FQNEAQ (reference sequence).

A word on this clone: One end of the junction varies from germline; a read error may be responsible. This chain links TRBV11-3 with TRBJ1-1; 9 bases align to TRBD1. Looked up from germline, CDR1 is SGHNT and CDR2 is YENEEA. This CDR3 is 14 amino acids long. The CDR3 sequence is CASSPDRGNAEAFF. CDR3 nucleotides: TGTGCCAGCAGTCCAGACAGGGGGAACGCTGAAGCTTTCTTT.

The chain uses TRBV5-6 and TRBJ1-2, with TRBD1 matching 9 bases. Unmatched junction bases numbered 11, after V lost 5 bases and J lost 3 bases. Germline V gives CDR1 SGHDT, CDR2 YYEEEE. The CDR3 is 16 amino acids. The CDR3 loop is CASRMAGTGFDYGYTF. The CDR3 DNA reads TGTGCCAGCAGGATGGCGGGGACAGGGTTTGACTATGGCTACACCTTC.

V is TRBV10-2 and J is TRBJ1-2; 9 bases fit TRBD1. Unmatched junction bases numbered 9, after V lost 10 bases and J lost 3 bases. Per germline, CDR1 WSHSY and CDR2 SAAADI. CDR3 length: 14 amino acids. The CDR3 loop reads CATTEGDRDYGYTF. CDR3 nucleotide sequence: TGCGCCACTACAGAAGGGGACAGGGACTATGGCTACACCTTC.

The chain uses TRBV1 and TRBJ2-7; the D call in the table, TRBD2, was not verified against the DNA. TRBV1 has pseudogene status. This CDR3 region has 19 residues. The CDR3 DNA reads as TGCACCAGCAGCCAAGTGGCCGGGACTAGCGATCACAGCTCCTACGAGCAGTACTTC. Translation: CTSSQVAGTSDHSSYEQYF.

V is TRBV19 and J is TRBJ2-7; TRBD1 matches at 11 bases. Germline loops: CDR1 LNHDA, CDR2 SQIVND (reference sequence). The CDR3 has 15 residues. The V and J ends lost 4 bases and 5 bases, in that order; junction bases with no gene match: 7. The CDR3 spells CASSTFGQGANEQYF. In DNA, the CDR3 is TGTGCCAGTAGTACCTTCGGACAGGGGGCCAACGAGCAGTACTTC.

The chain recombines TRBV9 with TRBJ1-2; 7 nucleotides line up with TRBD1. The CDR3 spans 15 residues. The germline V gene has CDR1 SGDLS and CDR2 YYNGEE. The trim removed 1 base at V and 0 bases at J, leaving 3 bases unmatched. CDR3 DNA: TGTGCCAGCAGCGTACGCCAGGGGGCTAACTATGGCTACACCTTC. Translating it yields CASSVRQGANYGYTF. The full variable domain, with the rest looked up from reference TRBV9 and TRBJ1-2, is DSGVTQTPKHLITATGQRVTLRCSPRSGDLSVYWYQQSLDQGLQFLIQYYNGEERAKGNILERFSAQQFPDLHSELNLSSLELGDSALYFCASSVRQGANYGYTFGSGTRLTVV.

This clone was observed a few times. V usage is TRBV4-1 and J usage is TRBJ2-3, with no clear D. The CDR3 length is 16 residues. Germline loops: CDR1 MGHRA, CDR2 YSYEKL. V lost 0 bases, J lost 0 bases, and 10 bases lay in between. CDR3 amino acids: CASSQDKSVSTDTQYF. The CDR3 bases are TGCGCCAGCAGCCAAGATAAAAGCGTTAGCACAGATACGCAGTATTTT.

CDR3 DNA sequence: TGCGCCAGCAGCCAAGAAATCCAGGGTCTAACTATGAACACTGAAGCTTTCTTT. It yields the protein CASSQEIQGLTMNTEAFF. The gene calls are TRBV4-1 and TRBJ1-1, with D possibly matching TRBD1 (5 bases). CDR1 and CDR2 from the germline V gene are MGHRA and YSYEKL. There are 18 residues in the CDR3. With 0 bases removed from V and 0 bases from J, the gap between germline ends came to 17 bases.

This clone appeared a few times. The rearrangement links TRBV7-8 to TRBJ2-1; 8 positions match TRBD2. V lost 2 bases and J lost 3; bases outside the gene matches: 6. The length of the CDR3 is 16 residues. Germline V gives CDR1 SGHVS, CDR2 FQNEAQ. The CDR3: CASSLTLAEFYNEQFF. The CDR3 DNA follows: TGTGCCAGCAGCTTAACACTAGCGGAATTCTACAATGAGCAGTTCTTC.

The V call is TRBV3-1 (or the pseudogene TRBV3-2), the J call TRBJ1-4, with a tentative D call TRBD1 (6 bases). Per germline, CDR1 LGHDT and CDR2 YNNKEL (reference sequence). V was cut by 2 bases and J by 12 bases, with 13 bases left in between. CDR3 length: 13 amino acids. The CDR3 is CASSQWVSGELFF. Written as DNA, the CDR3 is TGTGCCAGCAGCCAATGGGTTTCAGGGGAACTGTTTTTT.

This clone was detected only a few times. The V gene is TRBV11-2, the J gene TRBJ2-7; TRBD2 might be the D (5 bases). Germline V gene data show CDR1 as SGHAT and CDR2 as FQNNGV. The V end was cut by 5 bases, the J end by 0 bases, with 14 bases between. This CDR3 has 15 amino acids. The chain's CDR3 is CASSKPGRASYEQYF. The CDR3 nucleotides read TGTGCCAGCAGCAAACCGGGGAGAGCCTCCTACGAGCAGTACTTC.

This sequence joins TRBV6-1 and TRBJ1-2; TRBD1 agrees at 9 bases. With V trimmed by 4 bases and J by 2 bases, 8 bases remained unmatched. CDR3 length: 16 residues. The germline V gene encodes CDR1 MNHNS and CDR2 SASEGT. Here the CDR3 reads CASSVRGQGTNYGYTF. The CDR3 DNA sequence: TGTGCCAGCAGTGTGAGAGGACAGGGGACCAACTATGGCTACACCTTC.

The gene calls are TRBV18 and TRBJ1-4; D gene uncertain. The CDR3 contains 15 residues. The V end lost 3 bases, the J end lost 3 bases, and 11 bases lay between the germline ends. Germline V CDR1 and CDR2: KGHSH, LQKENI. The CDR3 sequence: CASSPPGASNEKLFF. CDR3 DNA sequence: TGTGCCAGCTCACCCCCTGGAGCCTCTAATGAAAAACTGTTTTTT.